The 23 T cell receptor beta chains below were found in one sample sequenced in a study of identical twins (dated by TCRdb to the mid-2010s). Library preparation used 5' RACE. For sequencing, an Illumina HiSeq 2000 was employed. Clones were called with MiXCR by TCRdb after fastp trimmed the public reads at Q25, and only in-frame beta chains were retained. Every CDR3 protein is listed once, alongside the most common genes and DNA of its rows. Counted in this sample were around 960,000 distinct CDR3 sequences; roughly an eighth of them appeared once. Roughly 1.6% of the sample belongs to the ten largest clones. These data also formed part of another study, on yellow fever vaccine responses in identical twins.

Sequencing was carried out using PBMCs. These receptor sequences come from a woman under 30 in good health.

This clonotype was counted between two and nine times. This chain connects TRBV20-1 to TRBJ2-7; 11 bases fit TRBD2. This CDR3 has 15 residues. Per germline, CDR1 DFQATT and CDR2 SNEGSKA (reference sequence). After removal of 3 bases from V and 1 base from J, the junction contained 5 bases not matched to a gene. The CDR3 region is CSASGTSGDSYEQYF. Here the CDR3 DNA reads TGCAGTGCTAGTGGGACTAGCGGAGATTCCTACGAGCAGTACTTC.

The chain couples TRBV18 to TRBJ2-7, with D perhaps TRBD2 (6 bases). CDR3 size: 13 residues. Germline CDR1 is KGHSH and CDR2 is LQKENI. CDR3 in amino acids: CASSPRELYEQYV. CDR3 in DNA: TGTGCCAGCTCCCCACGGGAGCTCTACGAGCAGTACGTC.

This clonotype has only a few counts. This chain links TRBV7-9 with TRBJ2-5; 7 nucleotides align to TRBD2. Germline V gene data show CDR1 as SEHNR and CDR2 as FQNEAQ (reference sequence). The CDR3 loop spans 15 amino acids. The junction had 6 bases not matched to a gene; V was cut back by 5 bases and J by 0 bases. The CDR3 here is CASSPGTMYQETQYF. In DNA, the CDR3 is TGTGCCAGCAGCCCCGGGACTATGTACCAAGAGACCCAGTACTTC. Full variable domain (outside the CDR3, taken from reference TRBV7-9 and TRBJ2-5): DTGVSQNPRHKITKRGQNVTFRCDPISEHNRLYWYRQTLGQGPEFLTYFQNEAQLEKSRLLSDRFSAERPKGSFSTLEIQRTEQGDSAMYLCASSPGTMYQETQYFGPGTRLLVL.

The table lists this clonotype with a few counts. The chain combines TRBV5-1 with TRBJ2-3, with a tentative D call TRBD2 (6 bases). Germline V gene data show CDR1 as SGHRS and CDR2 as YFSETQ. V was shortened by 2 bases and J by 6 bases, with 13 bases between the two germline ends. This CDR3 comprises 14 residues. Written as DNA, the CDR3 is TGCGCCAGCAGCTTCGGGAGCCCGCAGGATACGCAGTATTTT. Translated, it gives CASSFGSPQDTQYF.

The chain combines TRBV19 with TRBJ2-2; 9 bases match TRBD2. Germline values: CDR1 LNHDA, CDR2 SQIVND (reference sequence). V shed 1 base and J 9 bases; nucleotides not matched to a gene: 6. CDR3 length: 15 amino acids. In nucleotides, the CDR3 is TGTGCCAGTAGTATAGTTAGCGGGAGTCGAAGGGAGCTGTTTTTT. Its translation is CASSIVSGSRRELFF.

V gene TRBV6-5 combines with J gene TRBJ1-1, with D perhaps matching TRBD1 (5 bases). Germline V gene sequence: CDR1 MNHEY, CDR2 SVGAGI. V was clipped by 5 bases and J by 4 bases, with 8 bases between them. The CDR3 runs to 12 residues. The CDR3 is CASSRGTTEAFF. The CDR3 coding sequence is TGTGCCAGCAGTAGAGGGACCACTGAAGCTTTCTTT.

Worth noting for this clonotype: Because the CDR3 is missing its conserved closing phenylalanine or tryptophan, this is likely a read error. J is TRBJ2-2 and V is TRBV5-1; TRBD2 matches 9 bases. The CDR3 has 17 residues. V lost 3 bases and J lost 0; bases outside the gene matches: 6. In germline, CDR1 is SGHRS, CDR2 YFSETQ. The CDR3: CASSYAGLASNTGELFY. DNA of the CDR3: TGCGCCAGCAGCTATGCGGGACTAGCCTCGAACACCGGGGAGCTGTTTTAT.

Turning to this clonotype: It may be a read error: a sequence one base away is much more abundant. This chain connects TRBV12-3 or TRBV12-4 to TRBJ2-4, with D possibly being TRBD1 or TRBD2 (6 bases each). This CDR3 region has 14 residues. CDR3 sequence (DNA): TGTGCCAGCAGTTTATGGGGGGCCAAATACATTCAGTACTTC. This gives the protein CASSLWGAKYIQYF.

This clonotype was seen repeatedly, ten times or more. The V and J genes are TRBV29-1 and TRBJ2-5, with a tentative D call TRBD1 (6 bases). V shed 5 bases and J shed 2 bases, with 12 bases lying between them. Germline CDR1 reads SQVTM; CDR2 reads ANQGSEA. The CDR3 is 13 amino acids. The DNA of the CDR3 is TGCAGCGTTCCTGGACAGATACAAGAGACCCAGTACTTC. Its translation is CSVPGQIQETQYF.

This clonotype appeared a few times. The chain carries TRBV20-1 and TRBJ1-2; 9 bases fit TRBD1. J lost 2 bases, V lost 5 bases, and 3 bases had no gene match. The CDR3 extends over 13 amino acids. Germline loops: CDR1 DFQATT, CDR2 SNEGSKA (reference sequence). CDR3 protein: CSALGQGNYGYTF. In nucleotides, the CDR3 is TGCAGTGCTCTGGGACAGGGAAACTATGGCTACACCTTC.

The sample holds many counts of this clonotype. The gene calls are TRBV5-1 and TRBJ2-5; D could derive from TRBD1 or TRBD2 (5 bases each). CDR3 size: 17 residues. Trimming stripped 4 bases from V and 1 base from J, with 20 bases between. Germline V CDR1 and CDR2: SGHRS, YFSETQ. CDR3 sequence reads: CASSRQHSAGTQETQYF. The CDR3 nucleotides read TGCGCCAGCAGCCGACAACATAGTGCAGGGACCCAAGAGACCCAGTACTTC.

This clonotype was seen repeatedly, ten times or more. The J gene is TRBJ2-5, the V gene TRBV7-9; no reliable D call. The V end lost 5 bases, the J end lost 4 bases, and 11 bases lay between the germline ends. This CDR3 region has 13 residues. Germline loops: CDR1 SEHNR, CDR2 FQNEAQ (reference sequence). The DNA for the CDR3 is TGTGCCAGCAGCCCAGGAGTAGCAGAGACCCAGTACTTC. The encoded protein is CASSPGVAETQYF.

This clonotype has a handful of counts. The J gene is TRBJ2-7, the V gene TRBV29-1; no definite D call. The CDR3 length is 12 residues. V lost 4 bases and J 2 bases, leaving 9 bases between the germline ends. Germline V lookup: CDR1 SQVTM, CDR2 ANQGSEA. This chain's CDR3 is CSVAATPYEQYF. As DNA, the CDR3 is TGCAGCGTTGCGGCTACCCCCTACGAGCAGTACTTC.

This clonotype was counted a few times. This chain links TRBV3-1 with TRBJ1-4; D is perhaps TRBD1 (6 bases). The V gene lost 5 bases and the J gene lost 8 bases, with 21 bases spanning the gap. CDR1 LGHDT and CDR2 YNNKEL come from the germline V gene (reference sequence). This CDR3 comprises 16 residues. CDR3 DNA sequence: TGTGCCAGCAGCGGTGATGGACAGAGGGTGGGAGAAAAACTGTTTTTT. Its protein is CASSGDGQRVGEKLFF.

The CDR3 nucleotides read TGTGCCAGCAGTTACACGACAAAGAACACTGAAGCTTTCTTT. Residues: CASSYTTKNTEAFF. The genes are TRBV6-5 and TRBJ1-1, with D unresolved. The CDR3 runs 14 residues. In germline, CDR1 is MNHEY, CDR2 SVGAGI. V was shortened by 2 bases and J by 1 base, with 8 bases between the two germline ends.

In this sample, this clonotype turned up a few times. J is TRBJ1-1 and V is TRBV12-3 or TRBV12-4; weak D call: TRBD1 (5 bases). V gave up 5 bases and J gave up 0 bases, with 16 bases separating them. The CDR3 is 16 residues long. The CDR3 sequence: CASSPDLQGMNTEAFF. The CDR3 DNA reads as TGTGCCAGCAGTCCAGACCTTCAGGGCATGAACACTGAAGCTTTCTTT.

This clonotype was seen ten or more times. The gene calls are TRBV6-1 and TRBJ2-7; 8 bases are shared with TRBD1. Germline lookup yields CDR1 MNHNS and CDR2 SASEGT. The CDR3 consists of 13 residues. V shed 6 bases, J shed 2 bases, and the junction held 3 bases outside the gene matches. The CDR3 coding sequence is TGTGCCAGCAGCCTACAGGGGGCCTACGAGCAGTACTTC. Amino acid sequence: CASSLQGAYEQYF.

The chain has TRBV10-3 and TRBJ2-5; 12 positions match TRBD2. After removal of 6 bases from V and 3 bases from J, the junction contained 2 bases not matched to a gene. From germline, CDR1 is ENHRY and CDR2 SYGVKD. The CDR3 has 14 amino acids. The CDR3 is CAISRTSGEETQYF. The CDR3 nucleotides are TGTGCCATCAGCCGGACTAGCGGGGAAGAGACCCAGTACTTC.

This rearrangement joins TRBV7-2 to TRBJ2-3, with 10 bases identical to TRBD2. The CDR3 totals 17 residues. Germline lookup yields CDR1 SGHTA and CDR2 FQGNSA. V trimming: 3 bases; J trimming: 5 bases; junction bases outside the gene matches: 11. In nucleotides, the CDR3 is TGTGCCAGCAGCTTCCCATTTCTAGCGGGGGCGGGAGATACGCAGTATTTT. Translating it yields CASSFPFLAGAGDTQYF.

This clonotype was seen a handful of times. The chain has TRBV29-1 and TRBJ2-3, with D hard to call. This CDR3 region has 13 residues. The germline gives CDR1 SQVTM, CDR2 ANQGSEA. V was pared by 1 base and J by 3 bases, with 8 bases between. CDR3 nucleotide sequence: TGCAGCGTTGAAGCCCCGGGTACAGATACGCAGTATTTT. Translation gives CSVEAPGTDTQYF.

This chain uses TRBV20-1 with TRBJ2-7; a weak D match, TRBD2 (7 bases). The V and J ends lost 1 base and 4 bases respectively, with 11 bases between them. CDR3 size: 13 residues. Germline V gene lookup returns CDR1 DFQATT and CDR2 SNEGSKA (reference sequence). CDR3 region: CSARVAGAYEQYF. CDR3 DNA: TGCAGTGCTAGAGTTGCGGGGGCGTACGAGCAGTACTTC.

The chain employs TRBV28 and TRBJ2-7; possibly TRBD2 for D (5 bases). V dropped 6 bases and J dropped 4 bases, with 16 bases sitting between them. The CDR3 length is 14 residues. CDR1 and CDR2 from the germline V gene are MDHEN and SYDVKM. CDR3 coding DNA: TGTGCCAGCAGGGACCCGGGATTCACATACGAGCAGTACTTC. It encodes CASRDPGFTYEQYF.

This clonotype appeared many times. This chain uses TRBV20-1 with TRBJ2-5; no clear D. Germline-derived CDR1 and CDR2 are DFQATT and SNEGSKA (reference sequence). This CDR3 is built from 12 residues. V lost 6 bases to trimming and J lost 1 base, with 9 bases between them. This chain's CDR3 is CSARTPQETQYF. CDR3 bases: TGCAGTGCAAGGACCCCCCAAGAGACCCAGTACTTC.